The entry that follows covers one TCR beta chain sequence. TCRdb reprocessed the 5' RACE reads; each CDR3 protein has one entry and no DNA is given. The table counts about 370,000 distinct CDR3 sequences; roughly a tenth lies in the top ten. This sample is part of a study of T cells expressing NK-cell markers. For the study at large: All TCR beta repertoires analysed originated from sorted CD3+CD56+NKG2C+, CD3+CD56+NKG2C- and CD3+CD56-NKG2C+ T cells.

CDR3 length: 15 residues. The V gene's germline CDR1 is ENHRY and CDR2 SYGVKD. The clonotype comes from a woman aged 45-65 years in good health. The gene calls are TRBV10-3 and TRBJ2-7; checking the TCRdb D call of TRBD1 is not possible without DNA. Sample: blood T cells: a sorted CD56 or NKG2C T cell subset, CD4+ or CD8+ T cells, or bulk PBMC T cells (not recorded which). The CDR3: CAISEPGQGKGEQYF.